The T cell receptor (beta chain) described here comes from a study of blood T cell repertoires in COVID-19. Study-wide context: Acute and convalescent COVID-19 specimens originated in the United States, Italy and Spain.

Participant age was roughly 18 to 100 years, and participants resided in fewer than 25 US areas. Clones were read by immunoSEQ multiplex PCR, and TCRdb kept only the in-frame ones, dropping some. The sample holds fewer than 450,000 clones; 90% are singletons and the top ten take about 0.63%. This CDR3 region has 16 residues. The V gene's germline CDR1 is LNHDA and CDR2 SQIVND (reference sequence). V lost 6 bases and J lost 5, with 20 bases in between. The sequencing sample was made of PBMCs or T cells enriched from blood (not recorded which). The V call is TRBV19, the J call TRBJ1-5; D ambiguous. The receptor was isolated from a man aged 18 to 35 who had recovered from COVID-19. The DNA for the CDR3 is TGTGCCAGTAGCCTAGGCCTGCGGGCCGGCGATCAGCCCCAGCATTTT. It translates to CASSLGLRAGDQPQHF. Variable domain in full (rest from reference TRBV19 and TRBJ1-5): DGGITQSPKYLFRKEGQNVTLSCEQNLNHDAMYWYRQDPGQGLRLIYYSQIVNDFQKGDIAEGYSVSREKKESFPLTVTSAQKNPTAFYLCASSLGLRAGDQPQHFGDGTRLSIL.